The 18 T cell receptor beta chains presented below share a single source sample, sequenced in a study of Ad26.COV2.S vaccination and SARS-CoV-2 variants. TCRdb's copy holds only in-frame clones and misses some; the assay was immunoSEQ multiplex PCR. This table has 350,000 to 450,000 clones, about nine tenths appearing once. Stated treatment: 15 to 20 received Ad26.COV2.S at low or high dose, single or two shots; roughly five received placebo; per-sample allocation not given. Material that was analyzed had been drawn on day 63 after the first vaccine or placebo injection. Specimen: peripheral blood, collected in a trial of Ad26.COV2.S vaccine versus placebo. These receptors originate from a person between 18 and 65 years old who received the Ad26.COV2.S COVID-19 vaccine or a placebo.

The chain is built from TRBV5-4 and TRBJ2-3; D is undetermined. This CDR3 is built from 17 residues. Between the trimmed V and J ends, which lost 2 bases and 4 bases, there was a span of 20 bases. The germline CDR1 and CDR2 sequences are SGHNT and YYREEE (reference sequence). This chain's CDR3 is CASSFDRSYPSADTQYF. In nucleotides, the CDR3 is TGTGCCAGCAGCTTCGATCGAAGTTATCCTAGTGCAGATACGCAGTATTTT.

This sequence joins TRBV27 and TRBJ2-1; 14 bases are a match to TRBD2. J was trimmed by 6 bases and V by 5 bases; bases with no gene match: 6. Germline V lookup: CDR1 MNHEY, CDR2 SMNVEV (reference sequence). The CDR3 extends over 16 amino acids. Here the CDR3 DNA reads TGTGCCAGCAGTCGGAGACTAGCGGGAGGGATCAATGAGCAGTTCTTC. Amino acid sequence: CASSRRLAGGINEQFF.

V and J are TRBV5-1 and TRBJ2-2; 9 bases line up with TRBD2. This CDR3 contains 18 residues. Germline V lookup: CDR1 SGHRS, CDR2 YFSETQ. V dropped 4 bases and J dropped 5; count of bases not matched to a gene: 15. CDR3: CASSPLGDSGRRTGELFF. CDR3 coding DNA: TGCGCCAGCAGCCCACTCGGGGATAGCGGGAGAAGAACCGGGGAGCTGTTTTTT.

The chain links TRBV9 to TRBJ1-2, with TRBD1 matching 7 bases. Germline lookup yields CDR1 SGDLS and CDR2 YYNGEE. This CDR3 has 15 residues. The V segment lost 0 bases and the J segment 6 bases; nucleotides outside the gene matches: 8. The CDR3 loop is CASSVAPRGGDGYTF. CDR3 in DNA: TGTGCCAGCAGCGTAGCCCCCAGGGGGGGGGATGGCTACACCTTC.

The rearrangement joins TRBV3-1 (or the pseudogene TRBV3-2) to TRBJ2-3; TRBD2 aligns across 8 bases. Germline CDR1 reads LGHDT; CDR2 reads YNNKEL (reference sequence). The CDR3 is 19 amino acids. Trimming took 4 bases from V and 0 from J; bases not matched to a gene: 15. The CDR3 nucleotides read TGTGCCAGCAGCCTCGGCCAGGGACTAGGGGGAACTAGCACAGATACGCAGTATTTT. Protein: CASSLGQGLGGTSTDTQYF.

This clone was detected only once. This chain connects TRBV11-3 to TRBJ2-3; the match to TRBD2 covers 9 bases. The CDR3 extends over 17 amino acids. The germline CDR1 and CDR2 sequences are SGHNT and YENEEA. J gave up 4 bases and V 5 bases, and 13 bases lay outside the gene matches. The CDR3 sequence: CASSPGNSGSYADTQYF. CDR3 DNA: TGTGCCAGCAGCCCAGGGAATAGCGGGAGTTACGCAGATACGCAGTATTTT.

This chain uses TRBV27 with TRBJ2-4; D is unresolved. CDR1 and CDR2 from the germline V gene are MNHEY and SMNVEV (reference sequence). The CDR3 has 13 residues. V was trimmed by 4 bases and J by 7 bases, leaving 11 bases between them. The CDR3 nucleotides are TGTGCCAGCAGTTCGAGCCCTGGGAACATTCAGTACTTC. This sequence encodes CASSSSPGNIQYF.

V usage is TRBV28 and J usage is TRBJ2-7, with D hard to call. The V and J ends lost 3 bases and 6 bases respectively, with 9 bases between them. Germline lookup yields CDR1 MDHEN and CDR2 SYDVKM. There are 12 residues in the CDR3. CDR3 in amino acids: CASSFFSSEQYF. CDR3 nucleotide sequence: TGTGCCAGCAGTTTTTTCTCATCCGAGCAGTACTTC.

The chain employs TRBV1 and TRBJ2-4; the DNA was not compared with TRBD1, the D call given in the table. TRBV1 is a pseudogene. The length of the CDR3 is 15 residues. CDR3 sequence reads: CTSQNRGLGENIQYF. CDR3 sequence (DNA): TGCACCAGCCAAAACAGGGGGCTGGGCGAAAACATTCAGTACTTC.

The CDR3 DNA reads TGTGCCAGCACCATTCAGGGCACTGAAGCTTTCTTT. Amino acids: CASTIQGTEAFF. V usage is TRBV28 and J usage is TRBJ1-1; a possible D gene is TRBD1 (5 bases). V shed 7 bases and J shed 4 bases, with 10 bases lying between them. Germline CDR1 is MDHEN and CDR2 is SYDVKM. CDR3 length: 12 amino acids.

The genes are TRBV6-4 and TRBJ1-5, with 9 bases matching TRBD1. Looked up from germline, CDR1 is MRHNA and CDR2 is SNTAGT. The J segment lost 2 bases and the V segment lost 6 bases, leaving 5 bases of the junction unmatched. The CDR3 is 15 amino acids. CDR3 residues: CASRRDRARNQPQHF. In DNA form, the CDR3 reads TGTGCCAGCAGGAGGGACAGGGCCCGCAATCAGCCCCAGCATTTT.

The chain combines TRBV9 with TRBJ2-1; no definite D call. Deletions cut 0 bases from V and 0 bases from J, with 7 bases between. The CDR3 is 15 residues long. Per germline, CDR1 SGDLS and CDR2 YYNGEE. The chain's CDR3 is CASSVEVVSYNEQFF. In DNA, the CDR3 is TGTGCCAGCAGCGTAGAAGTAGTCTCCTACAATGAGCAGTTCTTC.

This clone was counted a single time. The chain uses TRBV7-9 and TRBJ1-5; TRBD1 might be the D (6 bases). The CDR3 spans 13 residues. Germline V gene data show CDR1 as SEHNR and CDR2 as FQNEAQ (reference sequence). Trimming took 5 bases from V and 4 from J, leaving 9 bases between them. The CDR3 protein is CASSPGQNQPQHF. CDR3 DNA sequence: TGTGCCAGCAGCCCTGGACAGAATCAGCCCCAGCATTTT.

V gene TRBV29-1 combines with J gene TRBJ2-2; D ambiguous. Trimming took off 0 bases at V and 0 bases at J, with 8 bases between the two ends. Germline values: CDR1 SQVTM, CDR2 ANQGSEA. The CDR3 loop spans 15 amino acids. The CDR3 nucleotides read TGCAGCGTTGAAGAAATTAATACGAACACCGGGGAGCTGTTTTTT. Translating it yields CSVEEINTNTGELFF.

The chain links TRBV4-2 to TRBJ1-2; D is uncertain. CDR3 length: 14 residues. From germline, CDR1 is LGHNA and CDR2 YNFKEQ. V lost 2 bases and J 7 bases, leaving 14 bases between the germline ends. CDR3 protein: CASSQYTAEGGYTF. The DNA for the CDR3 is TGTGCCAGCAGCCAATATACGGCAGAAGGTGGCTACACCTTC.

The chain links TRBV25-1 to TRBJ1-2; 9 bases line up with TRBD1. The CDR3 covers 15 residues. J lost 5 bases, V lost 6 bases, and 10 bases had no gene match. CDR1 and CDR2 from the germline V gene are MGHDK and SYGVNS. The CDR3 coding sequence is TGTGCCAGCAGAGGGGGGGACAGGGCCAAATATGGCTACACCTTC. This gives the protein CASRGGDRAKYGYTF.

The count of this clone is one. The chain combines TRBV7-2 with TRBJ2-2; D is unclear. Germline lookup yields CDR1 SGHTA and CDR2 FQGNSA. This CDR3 spans 14 amino acids. V lost 5 bases and J 4 bases, leaving 11 bases between the germline ends. Written as DNA, the CDR3 is TGTGCCAGCAGCGTTGACCGGAGCACCGGGGAGCTGTTTTTT. Its protein product is CASSVDRSTGELFF.

This clone was picked up one time. The CDR3 reads CASSGAGELFF. DNA for the CDR3: TGTGCCAGCAGCGGAGCCGGGGAGCTGTTTTTT. The chain is built from TRBV7-6 and TRBJ2-2; D unclear. CDR1 SGHVS and CDR2 FNYEAQ come from the germline V gene. CDR3 length: 11 amino acids. The V and J ends lost 5 bases and 6 bases respectively, with 4 bases between them.